These 10 T cell receptor beta chains were sequenced from one sample in a study of T cell responses to AZD1222 COVID-19 vaccine. The repertoire was sequenced with immunoSEQ multiplex PCR; TCRdb's copy has only in-frame clones and lacks some. This table holds about 150,000 clones, roughly nine tenths found once. This material consisted of peripheral blood, taken on day 0 of AZD1222 vaccination. All receptors come from an adult in good health.

This sequence joins TRBV28 and TRBJ2-5; tentatively, D is TRBD2 (6 bases). Per germline, CDR1 MDHEN and CDR2 SYDVKM. The length of the CDR3 is 15 residues. Trimming cost V 3 bases and J 1 base, with 12 bases left between them. In nucleotides, the CDR3 is TGTGCCAGCAGTTTGGACTACGGTATCCAAGAGACCCAGTACTTC. Protein product: CASSLDYGIQETQYF.

This rearrangement joins TRBV11-2 to TRBJ2-2; 8 nucleotides align to TRBD2. Trimming took 1 base from V and 6 from J; bases not matched to a gene: 4. Germline CDR1 and CDR2: SGHAT and FQNNGV. The CDR3 consists of 15 residues. CDR3 coding DNA: TGTGCCAGCAGCTTAGCGGGAGGGCTTTCCGGGGAGCTGTTTTTT. Amino acids: CASSLAGGLSGELFF.

This clone came up a few times. The chain combines TRBV7-2 with TRBJ2-1, with TRBD1 matching over 7 bases. After removal of 5 bases from V and 3 bases from J, the junction contained 4 bases not matched to a gene. Germline assignment: CDR1 SGHTA and CDR2 FQGNSA. The CDR3 extends over 14 amino acids. The CDR3 loop is CASSPRQGYNEQFF. CDR3 nucleotides: TGTGCCAGCAGCCCCCGACAGGGCTACAATGAGCAGTTCTTC.

This clone was observed once. V is TRBV7-2 and J is TRBJ2-3, with D unclear. This CDR3 region has 14 residues. V was clipped by 2 bases and J by 1 base, with 7 bases between them. Germline lookup yields CDR1 SGHTA and CDR2 FQGNSA. The CDR3 reads CASSLRIRTDTQYF. CDR3 DNA sequence: TGTGCCAGCAGCTTACGGATACGCACAGATACGCAGTATTTT. Combining the CDR3 with reference TRBV7-2 and TRBJ2-3 gives the whole variable domain GAGVSQSPSNKVTEKGKDVELRCDPISGHTALYWYRQSLGQGLEFLIYFQGNSAPDKSGLPSDRFSAERTGGSVSTLTIQRTQQEDSAVYLCASSLRIRTDTQYFGPGTRLTVL.

The CDR3 nucleotides are TGTGCCAGCAGTTCCCTGGGGGGGGGCGGGAGATATAGCAATGAGCAGTTCTTC. This codes for CASSSLGGGGRYSNEQFF. The rearrangement links TRBV27 to TRBJ2-1, with a tentative D call TRBD2 (7 bases). Trimming shortened V by 4 bases and J by 6 bases, and 25 bases separated the two germline ends. Looked up from germline, CDR1 is MNHEY and CDR2 is SMNVEV (reference sequence). CDR3 length equals 18 residues.

Note on this clone: This specimen includes other DNA sequences encoding the same CDR3. V is TRBV9 and J is TRBJ2-5; 8 positions match TRBD2. The CDR3 length is 12 residues. The ends lost 3 bases at V and 5 bases at J; junction bases unmatched: 0. Germline values: CDR1 SGDLS, CDR2 YYNGEE. In nucleotides, the CDR3 is TGTGCCAGCAGCGCGGGAGGGGAGACCCAGTACTTC. Its protein is CASSAGGETQYF.

The J gene is TRBJ1-1, the V gene TRBV2; weak D call: TRBD1 (5 bases). Germline V lookup: CDR1 SNHLY, CDR2 FYNNEI. Trimming took off 4 bases at V and 5 bases at J, with 11 bases between the two ends. This CDR3 spans 13 amino acids. CDR3: CASSGETVTEAFF. In DNA form, the CDR3 reads TGTGCCAGCAGTGGAGAGACAGTAACTGAAGCTTTCTTT. Together with reference TRBV2 and TRBJ1-1, the CDR3 gives the full variable domain: EPEVTQTPSHQVTQMGQEVILRCVPISNHLYFYWYRQILGQKVEFLVSFYNNEISEKSEIFDDQFSVERPDGSNFTLKIRSTKLEDSAMYFCASSGETVTEAFFGQGTRLTVV.

This chain's CDR3 is CASSLGPPKGQNIQYF. CDR3 nucleotide sequence: TGTGCCAGCAGCTTGGGACCGCCGAAGGGCCAGAACATTCAGTACTTC. The chain combines TRBV5-6 with TRBJ2-4, with D unresolved. The V gene lost 0 bases and the J gene lost 7 bases, with 17 bases spanning the gap. The CDR3 length is 16 residues. Germline V lookup: CDR1 SGHDT, CDR2 YYEEEE.

The chain combines TRBV18 with TRBJ1-1; TRBD1 might be the D (5 bases). Germline V lookup: CDR1 KGHSH, CDR2 LQKENI. V was pared by 6 bases and J by 4 bases, with 12 bases between. This CDR3 has 13 amino acids. CDR3 in amino acids: CASSGEVSTEAFF. The CDR3 nucleotides are TGTGCCAGCTCGGGGGAGGTTAGCACTGAAGCTTTCTTT.

The chain joins TRBV29-1 to TRBJ2-7, with D possibly TRBD1 on 6 matching bases. This CDR3 is built from 11 residues. Between the trimmed V and J ends, which lost 6 bases and 0 bases, there was a span of 6 bases. The germline CDR1 and CDR2 sequences are SQVTM and ANQGSEA. The CDR3 region has the DNA TGCAGCGTGGGACACTCCTACGAGCAGTACTTC. Amino acids: CSVGHSYEQYF.